This T cell receptor beta chain was identified during a study of T cells in localized non-small cell lung cancer. Trimming took 1 base from V and 4 from J, leaving 2 bases between them. The CDR3 has 11 amino acids. Germline V lookup: CDR1 SNHLY, CDR2 FYNNEI. This table comes from immunoSEQ multiplex PCR, and its TCRdb copy is limited to in-frame clones, with some not included. The table records roughly 38,000 clones, around 84% of them present only once. The chain carries TRBV2 and TRBJ2-7, with D hard to call. Sample: peripheral blood, taken before any cancer treatment. The receptor was derived from a man aged 18-55 years with stage I lung adenocarcinoma. Written as DNA, the CDR3 is TGTGCCAGCAGTGAAGTGTACGAGCAGTACTTC. Residues: CASSEVYEQYF.